A single sample is the source of the 14 T cell receptor beta chains below, sequenced in a study of tumor-infiltrating lymphocytes in primary liver carcinoma. The input was 450 to 500 ng total RNA; TCR beta cDNA was made from it with a constant-region primer. Construction of TCR beta libraries relied on three successive nested multiplex PCR rounds employing slightly modified ARM-PCR. Forward primers for TRBV1-TRBV30 and a C-beta reverse primer served the first two PCR rounds, at 10 cycles each. TCRdb called the multiplex PCR reads again in MiXCR, with one record for every CDR3 protein. In the table there are about 330,000 distinct CDR3 sequences, approximately 65% of which are singletons. Extraction also yielded germline DNA, while blood RNA was obtained from unsorted whole blood. The sequencing input was peripheral blood. All receptors come from a middle-aged man with primary liver carcinoma and hepatitis B virus infection.

In this sample, this clonotype turned up many times. This chain connects TRBV4-2 to TRBJ2-1; a weak D match, TRBD1 (6 bases). The CDR3 extends over 15 amino acids. Looked up from germline, CDR1 is LGHNA and CDR2 is YNFKEQ. V was shortened by 0 bases and J by 5 bases, with 11 bases between the two germline ends. The CDR3 spells CASSQDYRANNEQFF. DNA for the CDR3: TGTGCCAGCAGCCAAGATTACAGGGCAAACAATGAGCAGTTCTTC.

A remark on this clonotype: Relative to the germline gene, one junction end is altered; a read error may explain this. The CDR3, as DNA: TGTGCCAGCAGCCTCTGGGACTACGAGCAGCACTTC. Residues: CASSLWDYEQHF. The chain links TRBV11-1 to TRBJ2-7, with TRBD2 matching over 7 bases. This CDR3 has 12 amino acids. Germline V gene sequence: CDR1 SGHAT, CDR2 FQDESV (reference sequence).

The chain joins TRBV28 to TRBJ1-1; D not certain. The CDR3 has 12 amino acids. With 6 bases removed from V and 11 bases from J, the gap between germline ends came to 16 bases. Germline CDR1 reads MDHEN; CDR2 reads SYDVKM. The CDR3 here is CASRHSDAVAFF. In DNA, the CDR3 is TGTGCCAGCAGGCATTCCGACGCAGTCGCTTTCTTT.

Worth noting for this clonotype: A much larger clone differs by one base, so this may be a read error. In DNA, the CDR3 is TGTGCCAGCAGTTACTCCGGGACAGGGGATGCGGAGCAGTACTTC. This codes for CASSYSGTGDAEQYF. The genes are TRBV6-5 and TRBJ2-7; the match to TRBD1 covers 10 bases. This CDR3 spans 15 amino acids. With 0 bases clipped from V and 7 bases from J, the junction kept 6 bases outside the gene matches. The germline V gene has CDR1 MNHEY and CDR2 SVGAGI.

Concerning this clonotype: A junction boundary mismatches the germline segment, possibly from a read error. The chain couples TRBV7-8 to TRBJ1-5; D is uncertain. This CDR3 contains 15 residues. Germline V gene sequence: CDR1 SGHVS, CDR2 FQNEAQ. The CDR3 DNA follows: TGTGACAGCAGCTTAGTAGTCAGCTTCAATCAGCCCCAGCATTTT. It specifies CDSSLVVSFNQPQHF.

A remark on this clonotype: Since no conserved phenylalanine or tryptophan closes the CDR3, a read error is the likely cause. The chain carries TRBV7-8 and TRBJ1-5; D is ambiguous. The V and J ends lost 1 base and 7 bases respectively, with 8 bases between them. Germline CDR1 and CDR2: SGHVS and FQNEAQ. The CDR3 runs to 13 residues. CDR3 residues: CASSLGVRQPQHL. Written as DNA, the CDR3 is TGTGCCAGCAGCTTAGGCGTGCGGCAGCCCCAGCATCTT.

This clonotype came up many times. V is TRBV11-2 and J is TRBJ2-5, with TRBD1 identical over 7 bases. V dropped 4 bases and J dropped 2; count of bases not matched to a gene: 10. The CDR3 is made up of 16 amino acids. Looked up from germline, CDR1 is SGHAT and CDR2 is FQNNGV. In DNA form, the CDR3 reads TGTGCCAGCAGCTACCGTCCGACAGGGTATCAAGAGACCCAGTACTTC. This codes for CASSYRPTGYQETQYF.

This clonotype has just a few counts. V is TRBV6-1 and J is TRBJ2-7, with 8 bases lining up with TRBD1. CDR1 and CDR2 (germline): MNHNS, SASEGT. The CDR3 is made up of 15 amino acids. The ends lost 0 bases at V and 4 bases at J; junction bases unmatched: 5. CDR3 nucleotides: TGTGCCAGCAGTGAAGCGCTAGGACAGGGATACGAGCAGTACTTC. The encoded protein is CASSEALGQGYEQYF.

This clonotype showed up just a few times. The CDR3 coding sequence is TGTGCCAGCAGCCAAGCTACAGGGGGCTGCGAGACCCAGTACTTC. Translation gives CASSQATGGCETQYF. This chain links TRBV4-2 with TRBJ2-5, with 9 bases matching TRBD1. CDR1 and CDR2 from the germline V gene are LGHNA and YNFKEQ. With 1 base clipped from V and 5 bases from J, the junction kept 5 bases outside the gene matches. The CDR3 is 15 amino acids.

This clonotype showed up many times. This chain joins TRBV6-6 and TRBJ2-7, with 7 bases lining up with TRBD1. Looked up from germline, CDR1 is MNHNY and CDR2 is SVGAGI (reference sequence). After removal of 6 bases from V and 0 bases from J, the junction contained 2 bases not matched to a gene. The CDR3 spans 13 residues. Here the CDR3 DNA reads TGTGCCAGCAGAAGGGACAGCTCCTACGAGCAGTACTTC. Translation: CASRRDSSYEQYF.

This clonotype was recorded many times. This chain uses TRBV12-3 or TRBV12-4 with TRBJ1-4, with TRBD1 as a possible D gene (5 bases). Trimming took off 7 bases at V and 7 bases at J, with 16 bases between the two ends. The CDR3 covers 14 residues. The CDR3 sequence: CASNTGAGSEKLFF. CDR3 bases: TGTGCCAGCAATACCGGGGCAGGAAGTGAAAAACTGTTTTTT.

This clonotype has just one count. This chain joins TRBV24-1 and TRBJ1-2, with 8 bases identical to TRBD1. Trimming at V came to 4 bases and at J to 8 bases, leaving 14 bases not matched to a gene. CDR1 and CDR2 (germline): KGHDR, SFDVKD. This CDR3 contains 16 residues. The CDR3 region is CATSESGTGVLEGYTF. CDR3 sequence (DNA): TGTGCCACCAGTGAGTCCGGGACAGGCGTTCTGGAAGGCTACACCTTC.

The V call is TRBV11-2, the J call TRBJ1-2; 8 bases line up with TRBD1. The CDR3 is 15 residues long. The V gene's germline CDR1 is SGHAT and CDR2 FQNNGV. With V trimmed by 1 base and J by 4 bases, 5 bases remained unmatched. The CDR3 protein is CASSLARTGSYGYTF. For the CDR3, the DNA is TGTGCCAGCAGCTTAGCCCGGACAGGGAGCTATGGCTACACCTTC.

Concerning this clonotype: The CDR3 end shows no conserved phenylalanine or tryptophan, and so a read error is likely. The gene calls are TRBV12-5 and TRBJ2-1, with D possibly TRBD1 on 7 matching bases. V shed 0 bases and J shed 5 bases, with 17 bases lying between them. CDR3 size: 17 residues. Germline values: CDR1 LGHNT, CDR2 FRNRAP. The DNA for the CDR3 is TGTGCTAGTGGTTTGGTAAGAAGGAGGGGGCAAAACAATGAGCAGTTCTTG. Translation: CASGLVRRRGQNNEQFL.